The 23 T cell receptor beta chains presented below share a single source sample, sequenced in a study of neurological immune-mediated disorders. TCRdb reanalysed the 5' RACE reads using MiXCR and keeps one entry per CDR3 protein. Here the sample spans approximately 60,000 distinct CDR3 sequences, around 3.5% being singletons. The source material was PBMCs. The receptors derive from a woman aged 30 to 39 with multiple sclerosis.

The J gene is TRBJ2-1, the V gene TRBV19; D not resolved. From germline, CDR1 is LNHDA and CDR2 SQIVND (reference sequence). The V gene lost 8 bases and the J gene lost 3 bases, with 8 bases spanning the gap. The length of the CDR3 is 12 residues. The CDR3 DNA is TGTGCCAGTCTCCCCGACTACAATGAGCAGTTCTTC. It is translated as CASLPDYNEQFF.

The sample holds many counts of this clonotype. V usage is TRBV6-1 and J usage is TRBJ1-1; D call uncertain. This CDR3 is built from 13 residues. The V end was cut by 5 bases, the J end by 2 bases, with 9 bases between. Germline CDR1 MNHNS, CDR2 SASEGT. DNA of the CDR3: TGTGCCAGCAGTAGGCAGAGCAACACTGAAGCTTTCTTT. Protein product: CASSRQSNTEAFF.

The V call is TRBV29-1, the J call TRBJ1-5; a possible D gene is TRBD1 (5 bases). Germline CDR1 reads SQVTM; CDR2 reads ANQGSEA. V lost 7 bases and J 6 bases, leaving 16 bases between the germline ends. This CDR3 comprises 13 residues. For the CDR3, the DNA is TGCAGCGCCAGGACCGCAGGGTCTCAGCCCCAGCATTTT. This sequence encodes CSARTAGSQPQHF.

V gene TRBV5-1 combines with J gene TRBJ2-3; TRBD1 aligns across 9 bases. The CDR3 has 15 amino acids. V dropped 2 bases and J dropped 2; count of bases not matched to a gene: 3. Germline V gene lookup returns CDR1 SGHRS and CDR2 YFSETQ. CDR3 DNA: TGCGCCAGCAGCTTTGGGACAGGGCTCACAGATACGCAGTATTTT. Protein sequence: CASSFGTGLTDTQYF.

This clonotype has ten or more counts. The V gene is TRBV11-2, the J gene TRBJ2-5; 11 positions match TRBD1. V lost 5 bases and J lost 2; bases outside the gene matches: 7. The CDR3 totals 16 residues. Germline assignment: CDR1 SGHAT and CDR2 FQNNGV. The CDR3 is CASSPGGTGGQETQYF. Written as DNA, the CDR3 is TGTGCCAGCAGCCCCGGTGGGACAGGGGGTCAAGAGACCCAGTACTTC.

As to this clonotype: Germline and junction disagree at one end, which may indicate a read error. This rearrangement joins TRBV20-1 to TRBJ1-5, with D unclear. The CDR3 is 14 amino acids. The germline gives CDR1 DFQATT, CDR2 SNEGSKA (reference sequence). The CDR3 nucleotides read TGCAGTGCTAGGGCGTTTGATAGCAATCAGCCCCAGAATTTT. Amino acid sequence: CSARAFDSNQPQNF.

This chain joins TRBV20-1 and TRBJ2-7; 9 positions match TRBD1. This CDR3 spans 16 amino acids. V was pared by 3 bases and J by 6 bases, with 15 bases of the junction left unmatched. Germline assignment: CDR1 DFQATT and CDR2 SNEGSKA (reference sequence). DNA for the CDR3: TGCAGTGCTAGCCCGCATACCGGGACAGGGAAGCGCGAGCAGTACTTC. Protein sequence: CSASPHTGTGKREQYF.

Note on this clonotype: A much larger clone sits a single nucleotide away, making a read error possible. The V gene is TRBV29-1, the J gene TRBJ2-1; D call uncertain. Germline assignment: CDR1 SQVTM and CDR2 ANQGSEA. The CDR3 is 14 residues long. This CDR3 reads CSIEGKSSYNEQFF. In nucleotides, the CDR3 is TGCAGCATTGAAGGGAAGAGCTCCTACAATGAGCAGTTCTTC.

This clonotype was seen a handful of times. The genes are TRBV6-5 and TRBJ2-5; no firm D call. Trimming pared 0 bases from V and 1 base from J, leaving 3 bases between. The CDR3 runs 13 residues. Germline-derived CDR1 and CDR2 are MNHEY and SVGAGI. This CDR3 is CASSYSTQETQYF. The CDR3, as DNA: TGTGCCAGCAGTTACTCGACCCAAGAGACCCAGTACTTC.

This clonotype was recorded once. The DNA is omitted, as the CDR3 cannot be located on it reliably, and the CDR3 follows TCRdb's listing. The chain links TRBV5-1 to TRBJ1-2; the D call in the table, TRBD1, was not verified against the DNA. The CDR3 length is 22 residues, termini included. Germline V gene data show CDR1 as SGHRS and CDR2 as YFSETQ. The CDR3 loop reads CASSFYICSARDLAGGNYGYTF.

This clonotype was counted at least ten times. The chain recombines TRBV7-6 with TRBJ2-7; TRBD1 agrees at 7 bases. Germline V CDR1 and CDR2: SGHVS, FNYEAQ. This CDR3 has 16 amino acids. Germline trimming cut 1 base from V and 1 base from J; bases unmatched to any gene: 7. CDR3 nucleotide sequence: TGTGCCAGCAGCTTAGGGTGGGCAGGGGGATCCTACGAGCAGTACTTC. The encoded protein is CASSLGWAGGSYEQYF.

This clonotype was counted many times. This chain links TRBV6-2 or TRBV6-3 with TRBJ2-4, with D perhaps TRBD2 (5 bases). The germline V gene encodes CDR1 MNHEY and CDR2 SVGEGT. The CDR3 contains 17 residues. V was trimmed by 6 bases and J by 0 bases, leaving 18 bases between them. Here the CDR3 reads CASSQQTGILAKNIQYF. The DNA for the CDR3 is TGTGCCAGCAGCCAACAAACGGGGATCCTAGCCAAAAACATTCAGTACTTC.

The chain employs TRBV20-1 and TRBJ2-2; D unresolved. Trimming took off 3 bases at V and 5 bases at J, with 13 bases between the two ends. The CDR3 sequence is 14 residues long. Per the germline V gene, CDR1 is DFQATT and CDR2 is SNEGSKA (reference sequence). The CDR3 loop reads CSARGSDGTGELFF. CDR3 coding DNA: TGCAGTGCTAGGGGTTCCGATGGGACCGGGGAGCTGTTTTTT.

This clonotype appeared many times. The chain recombines TRBV7-8 with TRBJ2-2, with a weak D call TRBD2 (6 bases). With 2 bases removed from V and 6 bases from J, the gap between germline ends came to 13 bases. The CDR3 is 15 amino acids. Germline V CDR1 and CDR2: SGHVS, FQNEAQ. Written as DNA, the CDR3 is TGTGCCAGCAGCTTAAGGGCCGGGGGAGCCGGGGAGCTGTTTTTT. It is translated as CASSLRAGGAGELFF.

This clonotype was recorded a few times. A clone one base away is much larger, so this may be a read error. The chain uses TRBV29-1 and TRBJ1-1; TRBD1 matches at 7 bases. Germline loops: CDR1 SQVTM, CDR2 ANQGSEA. The CDR3 is 13 amino acids. The J segment lost 1 base and the V segment lost 6 bases, leaving 5 bases of the junction unmatched. The CDR3 DNA sequence: TGCAGCGTGATGGGACAGACGAACACTGAAGCTTTCTTT. Its protein product is CSVMGQTNTEAFF.

Many counts were recorded for this clonotype. A junction boundary mismatches the germline segment, possibly from a read error. DNA of the CDR3: TGTGCCACCAGCTTGACCGGGGGCGATCAGCCCCAGAATTTT. It specifies CATSLTGGDQPQNF. The V and J genes are TRBV15 and TRBJ1-5; possibly TRBD1 for D (6 bases). This CDR3 contains 14 residues. Germline CDR1 and CDR2: LNHNV and YYDKDF (reference sequence). Supplemented by reference TRBV15 and TRBJ1-5, the full variable domain reads DAMVIQNPRYQVTQFGKPVTLSCSQTLNHNVMYWYQQKSSQAPKLLFHYYDKDFNNEADTPDNFQSRRPNTSFCFLDIRSPGLGDTAMYLCATSLTGGDQPQNFGDGTRLSIL.

This clonotype was observed at least ten times. This rearrangement joins TRBV29-1 to TRBJ1-4; 7 bases line up with TRBD1. Germline V lookup: CDR1 SQVTM, CDR2 ANQGSEA. The length of the CDR3 is 13 residues. The junction had 9 bases not matched to a gene; V was cut back by 6 bases and J by 8 bases. CDR3 in amino acids: CSVRDRAWEKLFF. In nucleotides, the CDR3 is TGCAGCGTCAGAGACAGGGCTTGGGAAAAACTGTTTTTT.

The chain carries TRBV14 and TRBJ2-1, with no clear D. Trimming shortened V by 1 base and J by 7 bases, and 8 bases separated the two germline ends. Per germline, CDR1 SGHDN and CDR2 FVKESK. CDR3 size: 13 residues. For the CDR3, the DNA is TGTGCCAGCAGCCAAGGGTTGGAGAATGAGCAGTTCTTC. Residues: CASSQGLENEQFF.

Many counts were recorded for this clonotype. V is TRBV5-1 and J is TRBJ2-5; 8 bases agree with TRBD2. The trim removed 5 bases at V and 2 bases at J, leaving 2 bases unmatched. Germline V lookup: CDR1 SGHRS, CDR2 YFSETQ. The CDR3 is made up of 13 amino acids. The CDR3 coding sequence is TGCGCCAGCAGTTCGGGAGGGCAAGAGACCCAGTACTTC. It specifies CASSSGGQETQYF.

In this sample, this clonotype turned up many times. The chain uses TRBV12-3 or TRBV12-4 and TRBJ2-5; D may be TRBD2 (7 bases). The CDR3 spans 14 residues. V was shortened by 7 bases and J by 4 bases, with 16 bases between the two germline ends. CDR3 region: CASTKGGGRETQYF. CDR3 nucleotides: TGTGCCAGCACCAAAGGGGGAGGGCGAGAGACCCAGTACTTC.

The sample holds many counts of this clonotype. V gene TRBV5-1 combines with J gene TRBJ1-1; the D is unclear. V was trimmed by 0 bases and J by 1 base, leaving 4 bases between them. The CDR3 length is 13 residues. Per germline, CDR1 SGHRS and CDR2 YFSETQ. The CDR3 loop is CASSLVPNTEAFF. The CDR3 nucleotides are TGCGCCAGCAGCTTGGTTCCGAACACTGAAGCTTTCTTT. The whole variable domain, filled in from reference TRBV5-1 and TRBJ1-1, reads KAGVTQTPRYLIKTRGQQVTLSCSPISGHRSVSWYQQTPGQGLQFLFEYFSETQRNKGNFPGRFSGRQFSNSRSEMNVSTLELGDSALYLCASSLVPNTEAFFGQGTRLTVV.

There are a few counts of this clonotype. One junction end does not reproduce the germline sequence, and a read error may be involved. The chain employs TRBV12-3 or TRBV12-4 and TRBJ1-5; 9 positions match TRBD1. The CDR3 is 18 amino acids. CDR3 nucleotide sequence: TGTGCCAGCAGTTGGGGACAGGGAGTGAGGTATAGCAATCAGCCCCAGAATTTT. Amino acids: CASSWGQGVRYSNQPQNF.

In this sample, this clonotype turned up many times. This chain uses TRBV20-1 with TRBJ1-5; 11 bases match TRBD1. Germline CDR1 is DFQATT and CDR2 is SNEGSKA (reference sequence). The CDR3 runs 16 residues. V shed 4 bases, J shed 1 base, and the junction held 6 bases outside the gene matches. CDR3 DNA sequence: TGCAGTGCTATCATGGGGGACAGGGGGAGCAATCAGCCCCAGCATTTT. Translation: CSAIMGDRGSNQPQHF.